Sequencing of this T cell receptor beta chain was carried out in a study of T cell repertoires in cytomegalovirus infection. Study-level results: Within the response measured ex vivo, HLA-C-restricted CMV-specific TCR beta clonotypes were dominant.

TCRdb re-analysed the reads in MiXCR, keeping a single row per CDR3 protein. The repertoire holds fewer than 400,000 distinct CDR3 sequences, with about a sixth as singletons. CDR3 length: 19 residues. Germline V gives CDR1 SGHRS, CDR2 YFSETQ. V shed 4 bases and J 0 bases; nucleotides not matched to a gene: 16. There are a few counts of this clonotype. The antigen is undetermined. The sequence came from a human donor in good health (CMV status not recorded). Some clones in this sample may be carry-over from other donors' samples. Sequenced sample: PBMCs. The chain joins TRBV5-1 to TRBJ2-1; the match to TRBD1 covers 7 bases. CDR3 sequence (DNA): TGCGCCAGCAGCATTGACAGGGATCAGGAAGTAAGCTCCTACAATGAGCAGTTCTTC. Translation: CASSIDRDQEVSSYNEQFF. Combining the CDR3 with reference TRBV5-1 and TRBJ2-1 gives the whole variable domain KAGVTQTPRYLIKTRGQQVTLSCSPISGHRSVSWYQQTPGQGLQFLFEYFSETQRNKGNFPGRFSGRQFSNSRSEMNVSTLELGDSALYLCASSIDRDQEVSSYNEQFFGPGTRLTVL.